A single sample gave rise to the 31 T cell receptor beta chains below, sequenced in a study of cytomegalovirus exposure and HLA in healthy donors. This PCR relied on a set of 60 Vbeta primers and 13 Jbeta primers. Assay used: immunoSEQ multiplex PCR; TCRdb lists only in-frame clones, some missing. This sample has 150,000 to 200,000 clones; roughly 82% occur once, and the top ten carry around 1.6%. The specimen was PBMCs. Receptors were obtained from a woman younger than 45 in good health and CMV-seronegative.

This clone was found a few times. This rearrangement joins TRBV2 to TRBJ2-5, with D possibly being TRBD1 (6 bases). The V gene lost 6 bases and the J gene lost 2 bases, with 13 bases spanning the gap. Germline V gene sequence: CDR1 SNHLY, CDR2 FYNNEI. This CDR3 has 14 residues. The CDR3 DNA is TGTGCCAGCAGGGGGGAAAGGGGGCAAGAGACCCAGTACTTC. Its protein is CASRGERGQETQYF.

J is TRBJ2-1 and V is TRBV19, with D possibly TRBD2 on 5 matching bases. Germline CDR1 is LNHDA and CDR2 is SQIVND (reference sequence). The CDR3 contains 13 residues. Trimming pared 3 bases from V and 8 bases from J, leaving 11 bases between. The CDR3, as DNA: TGTGCCAGTAGTATCCCGGACTTCTATGAGCAGTTCTTC. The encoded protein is CASSIPDFYEQFF.

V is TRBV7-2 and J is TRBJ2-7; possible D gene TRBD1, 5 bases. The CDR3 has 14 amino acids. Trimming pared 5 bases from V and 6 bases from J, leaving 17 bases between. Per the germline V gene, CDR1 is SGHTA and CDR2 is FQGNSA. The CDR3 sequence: CASSPQGLLSEQYF. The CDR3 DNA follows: TGTGCCAGCAGCCCCCAGGGTCTGCTTTCCGAGCAGTACTTC. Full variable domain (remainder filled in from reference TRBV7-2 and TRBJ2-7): GAGVSQSPSNKVTEKGKDVELRCDPISGHTALYWYRQSLGQGLEFLIYFQGNSAPDKSGLPSDRFSAERTGGSVSTLTIQRTQQEDSAVYLCASSPQGLLSEQYFGPGTRLTVT.

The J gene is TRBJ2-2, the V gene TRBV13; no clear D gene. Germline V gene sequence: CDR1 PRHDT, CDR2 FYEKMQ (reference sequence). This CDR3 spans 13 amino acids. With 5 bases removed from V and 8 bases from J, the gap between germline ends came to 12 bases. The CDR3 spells CASSLRSMGELFF. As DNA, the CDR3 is TGTGCCAGCAGCCTACGAAGTATGGGGGAGCTGTTTTTT. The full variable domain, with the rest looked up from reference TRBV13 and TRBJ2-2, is AAGVIQSPRHLIKEKRETATLKCYPIPRHDTVYWYQQGPGQDPQFLISFYEKMQSDKGSIPDRFSAQQFSDYHSELNMSSLELGDSALYFCASSLRSMGELFFGEGSRLTVL.

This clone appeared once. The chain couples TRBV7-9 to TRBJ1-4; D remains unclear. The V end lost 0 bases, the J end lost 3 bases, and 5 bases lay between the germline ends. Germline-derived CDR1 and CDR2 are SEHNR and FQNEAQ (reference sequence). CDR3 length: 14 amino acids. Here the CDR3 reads CASSLASANEKLFF. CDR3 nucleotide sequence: TGTGCCAGCAGCTTAGCCAGCGCTAATGAAAAACTGTTTTTT. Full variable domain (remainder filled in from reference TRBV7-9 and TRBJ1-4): DTGVSQNPRHKITKRGQNVTFRCDPISEHNRLYWYRQTLGQGPEFLTYFQNEAQLEKSRLLSDRFSAERPKGSFSTLEIQRTEQGDSAMYLCASSLASANEKLFFGSGTQLSVL.

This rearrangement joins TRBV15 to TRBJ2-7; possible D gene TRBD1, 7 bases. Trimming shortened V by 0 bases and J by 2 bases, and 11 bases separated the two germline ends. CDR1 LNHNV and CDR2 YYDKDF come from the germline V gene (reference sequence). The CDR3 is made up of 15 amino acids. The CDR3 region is CATSRDPGGTYEQYF. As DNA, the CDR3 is TGTGCCACCAGCAGAGATCCAGGGGGGACCTACGAGCAGTACTTC.

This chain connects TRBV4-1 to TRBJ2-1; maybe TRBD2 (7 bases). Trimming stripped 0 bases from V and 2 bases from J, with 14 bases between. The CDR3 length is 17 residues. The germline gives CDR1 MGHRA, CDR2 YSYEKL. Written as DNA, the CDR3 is TGCGCCAGCAGCCAAGAGGGGGGGGCGGGCCCCTACAATGAGCAGTTCTTC. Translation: CASSQEGGAGPYNEQFF.

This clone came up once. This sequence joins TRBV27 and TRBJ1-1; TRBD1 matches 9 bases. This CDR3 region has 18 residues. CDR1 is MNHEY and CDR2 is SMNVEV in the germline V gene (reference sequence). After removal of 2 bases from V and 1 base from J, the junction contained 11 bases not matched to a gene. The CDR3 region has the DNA TGTGCCAGCAGTTTAAACCCCCCAACGACAGGGGGGAACACTGAAGCTTTCTTT. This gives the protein CASSLNPPTTGGNTEAFF.

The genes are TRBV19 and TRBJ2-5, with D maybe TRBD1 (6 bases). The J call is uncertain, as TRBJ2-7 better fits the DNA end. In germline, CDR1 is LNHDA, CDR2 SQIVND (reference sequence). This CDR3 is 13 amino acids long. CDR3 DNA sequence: TGTGCCAGTAGTGTGCAGACCAGGGGCGAGCAGTACTTC. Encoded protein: CASSVQTRGEQYF.

CDR3 coding DNA: TGCGCCAGCAGTCTCGGAGGGGATAGCAATCAGCCCCAGCATTTT. It codes for CASSLGGDSNQPQHF. V is TRBV5-1 and J is TRBJ1-5; a weak D match, TRBD1 (5 bases). V lost 5 bases and J 0 bases, leaving 12 bases between the germline ends. Germline assignment: CDR1 SGHRS and CDR2 YFSETQ. The CDR3 length is 15 residues.

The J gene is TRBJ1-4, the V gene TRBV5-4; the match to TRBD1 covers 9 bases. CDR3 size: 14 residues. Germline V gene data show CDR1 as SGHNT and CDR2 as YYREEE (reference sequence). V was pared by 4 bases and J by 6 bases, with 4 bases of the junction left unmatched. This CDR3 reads CASSTRTGDEKLFF. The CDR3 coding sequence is TGTGCCAGCAGCACACGGACAGGGGATGAAAAACTGTTTTTT.

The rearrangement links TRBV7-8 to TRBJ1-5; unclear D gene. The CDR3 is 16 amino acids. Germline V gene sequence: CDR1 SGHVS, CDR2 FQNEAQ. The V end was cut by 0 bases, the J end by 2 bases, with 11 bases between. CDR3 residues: CASSLAPGRGNQPQHF. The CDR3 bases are TGTGCCAGCAGCTTAGCGCCGGGTCGGGGCAATCAGCCCCAGCATTTT.

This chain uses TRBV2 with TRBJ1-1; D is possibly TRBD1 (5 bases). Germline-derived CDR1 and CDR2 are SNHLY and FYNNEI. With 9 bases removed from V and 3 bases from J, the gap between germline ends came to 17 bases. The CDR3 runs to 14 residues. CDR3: CASCRQQIDTEAFF. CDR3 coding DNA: TGTGCCAGTTGCCGACAGCAGATAGACACTGAAGCTTTCTTT.

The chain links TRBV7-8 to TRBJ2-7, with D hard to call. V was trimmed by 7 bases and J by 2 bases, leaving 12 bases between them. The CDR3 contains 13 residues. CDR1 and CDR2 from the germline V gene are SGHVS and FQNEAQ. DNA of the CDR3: TGTGCCAGCAACGCGTTTGGAGCCTACGAGCAGTACTTC. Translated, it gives CASNAFGAYEQYF.

As DNA, the CDR3 is TGTGCCAGCAGCTGGGCTAGCGACAATGAGCAGTTCTTC. Translated, it gives CASSWASDNEQFF. The chain links TRBV7-9 to TRBJ2-1; possibly TRBD2 for D (6 bases). This CDR3 region has 13 residues. Germline CDR1 SEHNR, CDR2 FQNEAQ (reference sequence). Trimming stripped 4 bases from V and 5 bases from J, with 9 bases between.

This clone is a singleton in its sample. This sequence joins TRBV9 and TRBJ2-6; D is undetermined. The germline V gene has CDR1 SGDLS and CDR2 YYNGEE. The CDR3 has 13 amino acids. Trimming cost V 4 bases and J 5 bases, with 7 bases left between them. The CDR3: CASSPYRANVLTF. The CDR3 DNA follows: TGTGCCAGCAGCCCCTACCGGGCCAACGTCCTGACTTTC.

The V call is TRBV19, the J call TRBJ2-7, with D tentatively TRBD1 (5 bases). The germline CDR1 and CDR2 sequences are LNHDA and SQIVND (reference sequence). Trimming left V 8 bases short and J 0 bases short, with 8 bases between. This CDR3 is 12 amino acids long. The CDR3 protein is CASQGSSYEQYF. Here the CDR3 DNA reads TGTGCCAGTCAGGGAAGCTCCTACGAGCAGTACTTC.

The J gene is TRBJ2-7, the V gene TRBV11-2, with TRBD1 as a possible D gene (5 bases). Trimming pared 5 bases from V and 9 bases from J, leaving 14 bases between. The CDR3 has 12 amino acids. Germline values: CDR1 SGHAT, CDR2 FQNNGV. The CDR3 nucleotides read TGTGCCAGCAGCCGAACAGGTACGGGGCAGTACTTC. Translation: CASSRTGTGQYF.

CDR3 bases: TGTGCTAGTGGTGGACAGGAGGAAGAGACCCAGTACTTC. Amino acids: CASGGQEEETQYF. The J gene is TRBJ2-5, the V gene TRBV12-5; 7 bases are a match to TRBD1. The CDR3 spans 13 residues. V trimming: 5 bases; J trimming: 3 bases; junction bases outside the gene matches: 3. The germline CDR1 and CDR2 sequences are LGHNT and FRNRAP.

The CDR3 region is CASSQRDRAFWETQYF. The CDR3, as DNA: TGTGCCAGCAGCCAACGTGACAGGGCTTTTTGGGAGACCCAGTACTTC. The rearrangement links TRBV14 to TRBJ2-5, with TRBD1 matching over 7 bases. Germline V lookup: CDR1 SGHDN, CDR2 FVKESK. The CDR3 loop spans 16 amino acids. Unmatched junction bases numbered 11, after V lost 2 bases and J lost 5 bases. Full variable domain (rest looked up from reference TRBV14 and TRBJ2-5): EAGVTQFPSHSVIEKGQTVTLRCDPISGHDNLYWYRRVMGKEIKFLLHFVKESKQDESGMPNNRFLAERTGGTYSTLKVQPAELEDSGVYFCASSQRDRAFWETQYFGPGTRLLVL.

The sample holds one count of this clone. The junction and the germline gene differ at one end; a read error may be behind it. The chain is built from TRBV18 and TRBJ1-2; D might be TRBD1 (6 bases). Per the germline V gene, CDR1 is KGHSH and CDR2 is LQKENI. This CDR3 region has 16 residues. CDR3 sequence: CASSPRDRHQNYGYPF. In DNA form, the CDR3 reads TGTGCCAGCTCACCAAGAGACAGGCACCAAAACTATGGCTACCCCTTC.

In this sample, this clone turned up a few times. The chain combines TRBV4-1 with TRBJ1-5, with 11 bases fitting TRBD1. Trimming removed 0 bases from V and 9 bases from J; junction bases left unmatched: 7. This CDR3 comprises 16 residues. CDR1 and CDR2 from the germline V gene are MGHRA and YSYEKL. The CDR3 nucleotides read TGCGCCAGCAGCCAAGAAAAGGGACAGGGGGTGAGGCCCCAGCATTTT. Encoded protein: CASSQEKGQGVRPQHF.

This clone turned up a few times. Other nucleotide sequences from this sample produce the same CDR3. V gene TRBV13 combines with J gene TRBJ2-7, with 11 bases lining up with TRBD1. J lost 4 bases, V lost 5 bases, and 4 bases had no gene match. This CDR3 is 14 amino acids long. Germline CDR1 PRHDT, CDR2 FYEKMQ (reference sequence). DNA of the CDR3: TGTGCCAGCAGCCTTGGACAGGGGGCTTACGAGCAGTACTTC. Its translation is CASSLGQGAYEQYF. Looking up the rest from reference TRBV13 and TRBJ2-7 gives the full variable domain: AAGVIQSPRHLIKEKRETATLKCYPIPRHDTVYWYQQGPGQDPQFLISFYEKMQSDKGSIPDRFSAQQFSDYHSELNMSSLELGDSALYFCASSLGQGAYEQYFGPGTRLTVT.

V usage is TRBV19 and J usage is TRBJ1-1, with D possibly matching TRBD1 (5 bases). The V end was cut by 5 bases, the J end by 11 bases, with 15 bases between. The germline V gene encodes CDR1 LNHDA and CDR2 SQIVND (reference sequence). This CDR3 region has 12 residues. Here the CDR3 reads CASSPQWGVAFF. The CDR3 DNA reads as TGTGCCAGTAGTCCCCAGTGGGGGGTCGCTTTCTTT.

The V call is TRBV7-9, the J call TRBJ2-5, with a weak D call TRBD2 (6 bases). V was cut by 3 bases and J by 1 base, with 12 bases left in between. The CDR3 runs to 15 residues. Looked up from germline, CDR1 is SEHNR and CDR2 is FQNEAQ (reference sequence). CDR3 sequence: CASSFPPGLQETQYF. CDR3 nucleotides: TGTGCCAGCAGCTTCCCTCCGGGACTCCAAGAGACCCAGTACTTC.

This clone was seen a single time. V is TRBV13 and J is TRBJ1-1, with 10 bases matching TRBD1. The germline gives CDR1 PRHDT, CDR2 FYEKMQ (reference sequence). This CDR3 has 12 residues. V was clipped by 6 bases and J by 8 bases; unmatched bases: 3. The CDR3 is CASRDRGQEAFF. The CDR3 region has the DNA TGTGCCAGCAGAGACAGGGGGCAAGAAGCTTTCTTT.

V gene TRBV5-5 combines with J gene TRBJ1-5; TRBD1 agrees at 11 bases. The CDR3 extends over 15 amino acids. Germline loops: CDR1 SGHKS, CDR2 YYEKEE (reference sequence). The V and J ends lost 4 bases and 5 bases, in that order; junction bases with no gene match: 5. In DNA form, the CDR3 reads TGTGCCAGCAGCCGGACAGGGGGCGAGGATCAGCCCCAGCATTTT. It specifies CASSRTGGEDQPQHF. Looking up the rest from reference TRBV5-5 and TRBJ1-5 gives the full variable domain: DAGVTQSPTHLIKTRGQQVTLRCSPISGHKSVSWYQQVLGQGPQFIFQYYEKEERGRGNFPDRFSARQFPNYSSELNVNALLLGDSALYLCASSRTGGEDQPQHFGDGTRLSIL.

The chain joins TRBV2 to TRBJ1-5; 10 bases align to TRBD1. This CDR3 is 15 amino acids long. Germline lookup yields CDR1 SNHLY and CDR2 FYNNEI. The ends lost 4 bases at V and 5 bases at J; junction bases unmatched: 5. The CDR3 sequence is CASSAGQGTDQPQHF. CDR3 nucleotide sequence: TGTGCCAGCAGTGCGGGACAGGGGACTGATCAGCCCCAGCATTTT.

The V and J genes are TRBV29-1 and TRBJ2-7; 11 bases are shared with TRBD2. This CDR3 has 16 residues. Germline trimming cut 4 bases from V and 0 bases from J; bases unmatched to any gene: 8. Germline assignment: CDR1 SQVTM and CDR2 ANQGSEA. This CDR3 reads CSVGASGRSSSYEQYF. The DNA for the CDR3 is TGCAGCGTTGGGGCTAGCGGGAGGTCTAGCTCCTACGAGCAGTACTTC.

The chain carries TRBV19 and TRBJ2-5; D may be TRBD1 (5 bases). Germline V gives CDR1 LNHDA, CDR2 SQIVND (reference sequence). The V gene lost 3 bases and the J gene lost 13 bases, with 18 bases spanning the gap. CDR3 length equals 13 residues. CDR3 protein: CASSIIATEEVYF. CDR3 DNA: TGTGCCAGTAGTATTATTGCGACAGAAGAAGTGTACTTC.

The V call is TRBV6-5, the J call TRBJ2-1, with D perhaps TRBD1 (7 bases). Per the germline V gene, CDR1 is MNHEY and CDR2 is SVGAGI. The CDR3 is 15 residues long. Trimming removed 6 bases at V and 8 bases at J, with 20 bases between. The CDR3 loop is CASSSGAGGLDEQFF. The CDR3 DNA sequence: TGTGCCAGCAGCTCGGGGGCAGGGGGATTGGATGAGCAGTTCTTC.